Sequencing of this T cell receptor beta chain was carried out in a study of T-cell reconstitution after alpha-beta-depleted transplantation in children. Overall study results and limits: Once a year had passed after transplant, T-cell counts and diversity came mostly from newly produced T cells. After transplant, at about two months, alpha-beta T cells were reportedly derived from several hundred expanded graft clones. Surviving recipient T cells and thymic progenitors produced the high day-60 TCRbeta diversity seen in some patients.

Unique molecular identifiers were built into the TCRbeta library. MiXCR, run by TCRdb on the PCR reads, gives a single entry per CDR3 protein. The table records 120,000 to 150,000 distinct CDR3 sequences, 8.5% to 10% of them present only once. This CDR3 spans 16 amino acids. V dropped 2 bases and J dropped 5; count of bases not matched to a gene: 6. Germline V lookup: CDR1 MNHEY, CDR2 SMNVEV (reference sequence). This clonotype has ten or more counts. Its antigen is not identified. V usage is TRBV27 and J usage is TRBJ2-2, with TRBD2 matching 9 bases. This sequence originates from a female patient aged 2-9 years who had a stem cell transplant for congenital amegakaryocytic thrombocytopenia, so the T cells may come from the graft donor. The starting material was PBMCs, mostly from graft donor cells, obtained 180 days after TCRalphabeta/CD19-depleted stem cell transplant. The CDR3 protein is CASSLAGGPKTGELFF. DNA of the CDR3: TGTGCCAGCAGTTTAGCGGGAGGGCCAAAGACCGGGGAGCTGTTTTTT.